Only one count was recorded for the clone carrying this T cell receptor (beta chain). Its antigen is still unknown. The data belong to a study of cytomegalovirus exposure and HLA in healthy donors. Primers included in the PCR were 60 Vbeta and 13 Jbeta primers. Method: immunoSEQ multiplex PCR; TCRdb's copy keeps in-frame clones and lacks some. The sample has 150,000 to 200,000 clones, roughly 88% seen once. Regarding the study as a whole: Excluded were some V segments that proved indistinguishable, including TRBV6-2 and TRBV6-3. In an earlier analysis, most TCR beta V segments were productive about 90% or about 30% of the time. Rarity held for most TCR sequences, but there were some public TCRs that occurred in many donors.

The CDR3 is 14 residues long. Germline trimming cut 5 bases from V and 8 bases from J; bases unmatched to any gene: 11. Germline V gene sequence: CDR1 MNHEY, CDR2 SVGAGI. The sample comprised PBMCs. V and J are TRBV6-5 and TRBJ1-2, with 7 bases that match TRBD1. The TCR originated in a girl aged 2-10 years in good health and CMV-seropositive. Here the CDR3 reads CASSIRQGKGGYTF. The CDR3 DNA reads as TGTGCCAGCAGTATCCGACAGGGTAAAGGGGGCTACACCTTC.